This T cell receptor beta chain emerged from a study of T cell repertoires in cytomegalovirus infection. TCRdb used MiXCR to reprocess the reads, holding one entry per CDR3 protein. The data hold 400,000 or so distinct CDR3 sequences, with about 33% observed a single time. In its sample, this clonotype was seen once. The sequence derives from a human donor in good health (CMV status not recorded). Some clones in this sample may be carry-over from other donors' samples. The sample taken for sequencing was PBMCs.

The CDR3 loop is CASSLYLGQGYNEQFF. DNA for the CDR3: TGTGCCAGCAGCTTATATCTCGGACAGGGTTACAATGAGCAGTTCTTC. This sequence joins TRBV7-9 and TRBJ2-1; 8 positions match TRBD1. The CDR3 has 16 amino acids. Germline V gene lookup returns CDR1 SEHNR and CDR2 FQNEAQ (reference sequence). The V gene end was trimmed by 2 bases and the J gene end by 4 bases; junction bases not matched to a gene: 7.